Presented here are 29 T cell receptor beta chains from one specimen sequenced in a study of blood T cell dynamics during melanoma immunotherapy. Data came from immunoSEQ multiplex PCR; TCRdb stores just in-frame clones and leaves some out. The table shows roughly 9,400 clones, with 70% to 90% occurring only once. As for time point: pre-treatment baseline. Sample: blood, taken from a patient treated with checkpoint blockade. The receptors were sampled from a human donor with melanoma.

The chain carries TRBV19 and TRBJ2-5, with D possibly matching TRBD2 (5 bases). The V gene lost 5 bases and the J gene lost 5 bases, with 12 bases spanning the gap. CDR3 length: 13 residues. CDR1 LNHDA and CDR2 SQIVND come from the germline V gene (reference sequence). In DNA, the CDR3 is TGTGCCAGTAGTCGGGGAGCCAGGGAGACCCAGTACTTC. Protein product: CASSRGARETQYF.

The chain recombines TRBV20-1 with TRBJ1-1, with no clear D. Deletions cut 3 bases from V and 9 bases from J, with 5 bases between. Germline V gives CDR1 DFQATT, CDR2 SNEGSKA (reference sequence). The CDR3 has 9 amino acids. CDR3: CSASEQAFF. For the CDR3, the DNA is TGCAGTGCTAGTGAACAAGCTTTCTTT.

The chain uses TRBV18 and TRBJ2-3, with D uncertain. This CDR3 has 13 residues. V dropped 7 bases and J dropped 2 bases, with 10 bases sitting between them. Looked up from germline, CDR1 is KGHSH and CDR2 is LQKENI. This CDR3 reads CASLGSSTDTQYF. The CDR3 bases are TGTGCCAGCTTAGGGTCTTCCACAGATACGCAGTATTTT.

The chain couples TRBV16 to TRBJ1-2; 7 bases match TRBD1. V was clipped by 2 bases and J by 2 bases; unmatched bases: 5. This CDR3 is built from 15 residues. Germline V gene lookup returns CDR1 KGHSY and CDR2 FQNENV. The CDR3, as DNA: TGTGCCAGCAGCCAACCCCTACAGGGGAACTATGGCTACACCTTC. It codes for CASSQPLQGNYGYTF.

The rearrangement joins TRBV30 to TRBJ2-6; D is ambiguous. This CDR3 is 15 amino acids long. Germline CDR1 reads GTSNPN; CDR2 reads SVGIG (reference sequence). V was clipped by 3 bases and J by 4 bases, with 13 bases between them. The CDR3, as DNA: TGTGCCTGGAGCCCCAGAGGTACCGGGGCCAACGTCCTGACTTTC. Amino acids: CAWSPRGTGANVLTF.

The J gene is TRBJ1-5, the V gene TRBV5-1; maybe TRBD1 (5 bases). Germline values: CDR1 SGHRS, CDR2 YFSETQ. Trimming shortened V by 4 bases and J by 6 bases, and 14 bases separated the two germline ends. This CDR3 has 14 amino acids. DNA of the CDR3: TGCGCCAGCAGCCCGGGGGGGTCGGGTCAGCCCCAGCATTTT. This translates into CASSPGGSGQPQHF.

The chain links TRBV5-4 to TRBJ2-7; TRBD2 aligns across 7 bases. V lost 4 bases and J lost 0; bases outside the gene matches: 1. CDR3 length equals 13 residues. Germline CDR1 reads SGHNT; CDR2 reads YYREEE (reference sequence). CDR3: CASSRDYSYEQYF. CDR3 nucleotide sequence: TGTGCCAGCAGCCGGGACTACTCCTACGAGCAGTACTTC.

The V gene is TRBV6-6, the J gene TRBJ2-5, with 10 positions matching TRBD1. Trimming removed 6 bases from V and 5 bases from J; junction bases left unmatched: 12. The germline CDR1 and CDR2 sequences are MNHNY and SVGAGI (reference sequence). The length of the CDR3 is 16 residues. The CDR3 sequence: CASSPNRDRGGETQYF. CDR3 sequence (DNA): TGTGCCAGCAGCCCCAACCGGGACAGGGGTGGGGAGACCCAGTACTTC.

The rearrangement links TRBV7-9 to TRBJ1-4, with a tentative D call TRBD1 (6 bases). The CDR3 totals 15 residues. The germline V and J ends were trimmed by 7 bases and 5 bases, with 17 bases remaining between them. CDR1 and CDR2 (germline): SEHNR, FQNEAQ (reference sequence). The CDR3 here is CASTLRGGPNEKLFF. DNA for the CDR3: TGTGCCAGCACCCTAAGGGGGGGTCCAAATGAAAAACTGTTTTTT.

This chain links TRBV7-9 with TRBJ1-3; D may be TRBD1 (6 bases). This CDR3 is 15 amino acids long. V lost 5 bases and J 4 bases, leaving 15 bases between the germline ends. The germline gives CDR1 SEHNR, CDR2 FQNEAQ (reference sequence). The CDR3: CASSRSLGGGNTIYF. CDR3 nucleotide sequence: TGTGCCAGCAGCCGCTCTCTGGGGGGCGGAAACACCATATATTTT. The whole variable domain, filled in from reference TRBV7-9 and TRBJ1-3, reads DTGVSQNPRHKITKRGQNVTFRCDPISEHNRLYWYRQTLGQGPEFLTYFQNEAQLEKSRLLSDRFSAERPKGSFSTLEIQRTEQGDSAMYLCASSRSLGGGNTIYFGEGSWLTVV.

The genes are TRBV27 and TRBJ2-7, with TRBD1 identical over 9 bases. Trimming removed 8 bases from V and 0 bases from J; junction bases left unmatched: 11. This CDR3 contains 16 residues. The germline V gene has CDR1 MNHEY and CDR2 SMNVEV (reference sequence). Here the CDR3 DNA reads TGTGCCAGCGCCAAAGGGGGACAGGGCTACTCCTACGAGCAGTACTTC. It specifies CASAKGGQGYSYEQYF.

This rearrangement joins TRBV2 to TRBJ2-7; D assignment may be TRBD1 or TRBD2 (5 bases each). Germline V CDR1 and CDR2: SNHLY, FYNNEI. The V end lost 6 bases, the J end lost 4 bases, and 16 bases lay between the germline ends. The CDR3 consists of 14 residues. CDR3 DNA: TGTGCCAGCAGGGCTGGGGTGGGGGTTTACGAGCAGTACTTC. This gives the protein CASRAGVGVYEQYF.

The CDR3, as DNA: TGTGCCAGTAGTATAGATCCGGCAGGGGCACTGAACACTGAAGCTTTCTTT. This gives the protein CASSIDPAGALNTEAFF. V gene TRBV19 combines with J gene TRBJ1-1; tentatively, D is TRBD1 (6 bases). The CDR3 spans 17 residues. V was pared by 0 bases and J by 0 bases, with 14 bases between. Germline loops: CDR1 LNHDA, CDR2 SQIVND (reference sequence).

The chain combines TRBV10-3 with TRBJ2-7; D remains unclear. Trimming cost V 5 bases and J 4 bases, with 9 bases left between them. The CDR3 contains 12 residues. Per germline, CDR1 ENHRY and CDR2 SYGVKD. CDR3 sequence: CAISPGPYEQYF. For the CDR3, the DNA is TGTGCCATCAGTCCGGGCCCATACGAGCAGTACTTC.

The chain recombines TRBV27 with TRBJ1-3; a possible D gene is TRBD1 (5 bases). Between the trimmed V and J ends, which lost 2 bases and 0 bases, there was a span of 8 bases. The CDR3 extends over 15 amino acids. Germline V CDR1 and CDR2: MNHEY, SMNVEV (reference sequence). The DNA of the CDR3 is TGTGCCAGCAGTTTACGGGGACCCTCTGGAAACACCATATATTTT. This translates into CASSLRGPSGNTIYF.

The chain links TRBV28 to TRBJ2-3; D possibly uses TRBD1 or TRBD2 (5 bases each). V lost 8 bases to trimming and J lost 1 base, with 19 bases between them. The CDR3 consists of 16 residues. Germline loops: CDR1 MDHEN, CDR2 SYDVKM. Here the CDR3 DNA reads TGTGCCAGCTCCCCCTTGGGCAGGGACGGCACAGATACGCAGTATTTT. Amino acid sequence: CASSPLGRDGTDTQYF. Full variable domain (remainder filled in from reference TRBV28 and TRBJ2-3): DVKVTQSSRYLVKRTGEKVFLECVQDMDHENMFWYRQDPGLGLRLIYFSYDVKMKEKGDIPEGYSVSREKKERFSLILESASTNQTSMYLCASSPLGRDGTDTQYFGPGTRLTVL.

V usage is TRBV2 and J usage is TRBJ2-2; 11 bases align to TRBD2. J was trimmed by 4 bases and V by 5 bases; bases with no gene match: 6. In germline, CDR1 is SNHLY, CDR2 FYNNEI. This CDR3 is built from 16 residues. CDR3 DNA: TGTGCCAGCAGTCCGGGACTAGCGGACGCCACCGGGGAGCTGTTTTTT. Translating gives CASSPGLADATGELFF.

This chain uses TRBV7-9 with TRBJ2-3, with D hard to call. The CDR3 runs 13 residues. Germline loops: CDR1 SEHNR, CDR2 FQNEAQ (reference sequence). The V and J ends lost 6 bases and 2 bases respectively, with 9 bases between them. CDR3 in amino acids: CASRVGNTDTQYF. The CDR3 nucleotides read TGTGCCAGCAGGGTGGGAAACACAGATACGCAGTATTTT.

This clone showed up just once. The chain is built from TRBV18 and TRBJ1-3; perhaps TRBD1 as D (5 bases). Germline CDR1 and CDR2: KGHSH and LQKENI. The V end was cut by 6 bases, the J end by 4 bases, with 16 bases between. This CDR3 contains 15 residues. CDR3 loop: CASSPGPGSGNTIYF. CDR3 bases: TGTGCCAGCTCCCCGGGCCCAGGGTCCGGAAACACCATATATTTT.

Comment on this clone: This specimen includes other DNA sequences encoding the same CDR3. This chain uses TRBV18 with TRBJ2-5; tentative D call: TRBD2 (6 bases). This CDR3 region has 13 residues. V shed 2 bases and J shed 3 bases, with 7 bases lying between them. Germline lookup yields CDR1 KGHSH and CDR2 LQKENI. The CDR3 DNA is TGTGCCAGCTCACCATGGGGGGAAGAGACCCAGTACTTC. Translation gives CASSPWGEETQYF. The complete variable domain, with remaining parts taken from reference TRBV18 and TRBJ2-5, reads NAGVMQNPRHLVRRRGQEARLRCSPMKGHSHVYWYRQLPEEGLKFMVYLQKENIIDESGMPKERFSAEFPKEGPSILRIQQVVRGDSAAYFCASSPWGEETQYFGPGTRLLVL.

This clone was seen only a few times. J is TRBJ2-7 and V is TRBV7-8; 9 nucleotides align to TRBD2. Germline CDR1 is SGHVS and CDR2 is FQNEAQ. CDR3 length: 15 amino acids. The V gene end was trimmed by 6 bases and the J gene end by 6 bases; junction bases not matched to a gene: 12. The CDR3 sequence is CASSLTSIAGAEQYF. The CDR3 DNA reads as TGTGCCAGCAGTCTGACATCGATAGCGGGGGCCGAGCAGTACTTC.

V gene TRBV4-3 combines with J gene TRBJ1-3; no clear D. The CDR3 contains 16 residues. Germline CDR1 and CDR2: LGHNA and YSLEER. The ends were cut back, 0 bases at V and 0 bases at J, with 9 bases in the middle. CDR3 nucleotide sequence: TGCGCCAGCAGCCAAGATTTAGGATTCTCTGGAAACACCATATATTTT. Protein product: CASSQDLGFSGNTIYF.

V and J are TRBV7-8 and TRBJ1-5; possibly TRBD1 for D (5 bases). Trimming removed 1 base from V and 0 bases from J, with 13 bases in between. This CDR3 contains 17 residues. Germline loops: CDR1 SGHVS, CDR2 FQNEAQ. The CDR3 sequence is CASSLGGGGYSNQPQHF. CDR3 bases: TGTGCCAGCAGCTTAGGTGGCGGGGGATATAGCAATCAGCCCCAGCATTTT. Using reference TRBV7-8 and TRBJ1-5 for the parts outside the CDR3, the full variable domain is GAGVSQSPRYKVAKRGQDVALRCDPISGHVSLFWYQQALGQGPEFLTYFQNEAQLDKSGLPSDRFFAERPEGSVSTLKIQRTQQEDSAVYLCASSLGGGGYSNQPQHFGDGTRLSIL.

V gene TRBV18 combines with J gene TRBJ2-1; D is perhaps TRBD1 (7 bases). The germline V gene has CDR1 KGHSH and CDR2 LQKENI. CDR3 length equals 18 residues. Trimming cost V 8 bases and J 0 bases, with 23 bases left between them. CDR3 DNA sequence: TGTGCCAGCCTACGGGATGGCAGGGGGGACCCCTCCTACAATGAGCAGTTCTTC. This codes for CASLRDGRGDPSYNEQFF.

The V gene is TRBV6-1, the J gene TRBJ2-3, with TRBD2 as a possible D gene (6 bases). V was shortened by 4 bases and J by 4 bases, with 15 bases between the two germline ends. The germline V gene has CDR1 MNHNS and CDR2 SASEGT. The CDR3 runs to 15 residues. The CDR3 protein is CASSGITSRPDTQYF. The DNA for the CDR3 is TGTGCCAGCAGTGGCATAACTAGCCGGCCAGATACGCAGTATTTT.

The chain has TRBV4-2 and TRBJ2-3; D might be TRBD2 (6 bases). Trimming removed 0 bases at V and 4 bases at J, with 14 bases between. Germline V CDR1 and CDR2: LGHNA, YNFKEQ. The CDR3 totals 16 residues. CDR3 bases: TGTGCCAGCAGCCAAGATAAACGGGGGATGGCAGATACGCAGTATTTT. Translating it yields CASSQDKRGMADTQYF.

This rearrangement joins TRBV5-6 to TRBJ2-5; D is possibly TRBD2 (6 bases). The DNA end is more similar to TRBJ2-7, so the J call may be wrong. The CDR3 runs to 14 residues. Germline CDR1 and CDR2: SGHDT and YYEEEE. The CDR3 nucleotides read TGTGCCAGCAGCTTGGGACTAGTCGTCTACGAGCAGTACTTC. Amino acid sequence: CASSLGLVVYEQYF.

This chain connects TRBV11-2 to TRBJ2-2; D tentatively fits TRBD1 or TRBD2 (5 bases each). The length of the CDR3 is 12 residues. Germline assignment: CDR1 SGHAT and CDR2 FQNNGV. V lost 2 bases, J lost 15 bases, and 13 bases lay in between. CDR3 amino acids: CASSLYEGKMFF. CDR3 DNA sequence: TGTGCCAGCAGCTTATACGAGGGGAAGATGTTTTTT.

This clone was seen just once. This sequence joins TRBV11-2 and TRBJ1-2; maybe TRBD1 (5 bases). CDR1 and CDR2 (germline): SGHAT, FQNNGV. V was shortened by 1 base and J by 5 bases, with 17 bases between the two germline ends. CDR3 size: 16 residues. In DNA, the CDR3 is TGTGCCAGCAGCTTAGTGAGTCGGGGGGTAGGATATGGCTACACCTTC. Its translation is CASSLVSRGVGYGYTF.